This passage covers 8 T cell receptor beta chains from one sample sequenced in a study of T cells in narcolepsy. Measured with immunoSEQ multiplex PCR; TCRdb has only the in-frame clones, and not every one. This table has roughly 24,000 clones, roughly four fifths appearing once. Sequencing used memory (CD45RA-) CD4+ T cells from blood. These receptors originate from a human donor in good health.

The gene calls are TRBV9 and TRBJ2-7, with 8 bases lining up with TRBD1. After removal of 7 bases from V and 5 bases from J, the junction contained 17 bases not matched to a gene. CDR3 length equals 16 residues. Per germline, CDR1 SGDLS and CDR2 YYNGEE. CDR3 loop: CASSSGPGQGRNEQYF. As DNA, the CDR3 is TGTGCCAGCTCCTCGGGTCCAGGACAGGGTCGGAACGAGCAGTACTTC.

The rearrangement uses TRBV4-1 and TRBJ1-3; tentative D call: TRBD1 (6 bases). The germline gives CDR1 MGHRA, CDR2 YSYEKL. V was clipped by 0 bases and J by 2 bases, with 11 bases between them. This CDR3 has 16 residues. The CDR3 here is CASSQERGAAGNTIYF. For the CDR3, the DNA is TGCGCCAGCAGCCAAGAAAGGGGGGCGGCTGGAAACACCATATATTTT.

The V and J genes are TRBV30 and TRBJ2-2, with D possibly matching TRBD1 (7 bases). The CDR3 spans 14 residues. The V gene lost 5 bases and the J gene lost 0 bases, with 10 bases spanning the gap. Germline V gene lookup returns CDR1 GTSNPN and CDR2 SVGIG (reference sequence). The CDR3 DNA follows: TGTGCCTGGCAGGGGGGTACGAACACCGGGGAGCTGTTTTTT. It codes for CAWQGGTNTGELFF. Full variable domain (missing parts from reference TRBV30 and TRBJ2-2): SQTIHQWPATLVQPVGSPLSLECTVEGTSNPNLYWYRQAAGRGLQLLFYSVGIGQISSEVPQNLSASRPQDRQFILSSKKLLLSDSGFYLCAWQGGTNTGELFFGEGSRLTVL.

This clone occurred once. The CDR3 is CASSFSGQGLRETQYF. The DNA for the CDR3 is TGTGCCAGCAGTTTCTCGGGACAGGGTTTGAGGGAGACCCAGTACTTC. The chain couples TRBV6-5 to TRBJ2-5; 9 bases line up with TRBD1. This CDR3 region has 16 residues. The germline gives CDR1 MNHEY, CDR2 SVGAGI. V was pared by 4 bases and J by 5 bases, with 11 bases of the junction left unmatched.

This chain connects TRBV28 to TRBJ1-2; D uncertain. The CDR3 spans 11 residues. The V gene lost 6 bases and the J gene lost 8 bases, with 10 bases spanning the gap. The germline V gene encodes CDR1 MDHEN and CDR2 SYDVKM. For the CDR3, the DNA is TGTGCCAGCAGCCACCGGGAAGGCTACACCTTC. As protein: CASSHREGYTF.

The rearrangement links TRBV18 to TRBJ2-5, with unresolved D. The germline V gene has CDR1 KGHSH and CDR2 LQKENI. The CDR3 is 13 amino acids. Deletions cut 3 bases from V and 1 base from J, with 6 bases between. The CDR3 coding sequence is TGTGCCAGCTCACCTGTTACCCAAGAGACCCAGTACTTC. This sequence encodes CASSPVTQETQYF. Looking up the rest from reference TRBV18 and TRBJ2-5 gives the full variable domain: NAGVMQNPRHLVRRRGQEARLRCSPMKGHSHVYWYRQLPEEGLKFMVYLQKENIIDESGMPKERFSAEFPKEGPSILRIQQVVRGDSAAYFCASSPVTQETQYFGPGTRLLVL.

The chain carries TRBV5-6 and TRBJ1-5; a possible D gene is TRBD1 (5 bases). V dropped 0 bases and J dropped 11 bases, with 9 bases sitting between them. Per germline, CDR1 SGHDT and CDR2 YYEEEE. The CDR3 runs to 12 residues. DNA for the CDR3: TGTGCCAGCAGCTTGGTAGAAGGGGCCCAGCATTTT. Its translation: CASSLVEGAQHF.

CDR3 region: CASTTLDRNTGELFF. The CDR3 DNA sequence: TGCGCCAGCACCACCCTGGACAGAAACACCGGGGAGCTGTTTTTT. The gene calls are TRBV5-1 and TRBJ2-2; possibly TRBD1 for D (6 bases). V was trimmed by 6 bases and J by 2 bases, leaving 14 bases between them. The V gene's germline CDR1 is SGHRS and CDR2 YFSETQ. This CDR3 region has 15 residues. Full variable domain (outside the CDR3, taken from reference TRBV5-1 and TRBJ2-2): KAGVTQTPRYLIKTRGQQVTLSCSPISGHRSVSWYQQTPGQGLQFLFEYFSETQRNKGNFPGRFSGRQFSNSRSEMNVSTLELGDSALYLCASTTLDRNTGELFFGEGSRLTVL.